This TCR beta chain was recorded in a study of early T cells in non-severe SARS-CoV-2 infection. TCRdb passed the 5' RACE reads through MiXCR, listing each CDR3 protein once. The data show roughly 50,000 distinct CDR3 sequences, about 9.3% seen once. In this sample, this clonotype turned up many times. The germline CDR1 and CDR2 sequences are SGHRS and YFSETQ. The CDR3 loop spans 15 amino acids. V lost 3 bases to trimming and J lost 2 bases, with 13 bases between them. The clonotype comes from an adult who was a healthcare worker with PCR-confirmed SARS-CoV-2 infection or an uninfected control (not recorded which). Sequenced: whole blood. V usage is TRBV5-1 and J usage is TRBJ2-3; tentative D call: TRBD1 (6 bases). The DNA of the CDR3 is TGCGCCAGCAGCTCCGGGACACCCTACACAGATACGCAGTATTTT. This gives the protein CASSSGTPYTDTQYF.